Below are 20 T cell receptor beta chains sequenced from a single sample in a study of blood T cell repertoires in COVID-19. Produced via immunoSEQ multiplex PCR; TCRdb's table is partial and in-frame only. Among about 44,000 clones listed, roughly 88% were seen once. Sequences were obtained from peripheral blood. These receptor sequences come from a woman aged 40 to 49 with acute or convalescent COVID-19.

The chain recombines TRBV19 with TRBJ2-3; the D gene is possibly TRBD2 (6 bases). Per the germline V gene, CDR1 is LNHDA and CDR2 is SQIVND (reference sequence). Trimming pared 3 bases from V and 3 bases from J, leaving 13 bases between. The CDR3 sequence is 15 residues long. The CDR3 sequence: CASSIGTHATDTQYF. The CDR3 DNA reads TGTGCCAGTAGTATTGGGACTCATGCGACAGATACGCAGTATTTT.

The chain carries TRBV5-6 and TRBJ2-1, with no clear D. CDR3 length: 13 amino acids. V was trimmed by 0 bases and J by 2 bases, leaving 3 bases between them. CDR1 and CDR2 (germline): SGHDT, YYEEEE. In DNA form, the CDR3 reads TGTGCCAGCAGCTTGGTTACCTACAATGAGCAGTTCTTC. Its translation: CASSLVTYNEQFF. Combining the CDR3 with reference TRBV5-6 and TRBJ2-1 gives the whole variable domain DAGVTQSPTHLIKTRGQQVTLRCSPKSGHDTVSWYQQALGQGPQFIFQYYEEEERQRGNFPDRFSGHQFPNYSSELNVNALLLGDSALYLCASSLVTYNEQFFGPGTRLTVL.

The CDR3 loop is CASSQGPLTSGETYEQYF. Written as DNA, the CDR3 is TGCGCCAGCAGCCAAGGACCCCTCACTAGCGGGGAAACCTACGAGCAGTACTTC. The J gene is TRBJ2-7, the V gene TRBV4-1, with 10 nucleotides matching TRBD2. The CDR3 has 18 residues. Germline V gene data show CDR1 as MGHRA and CDR2 as YSYEKL. The J segment lost 2 bases and the V segment lost 1 base, leaving 11 bases of the junction unmatched.

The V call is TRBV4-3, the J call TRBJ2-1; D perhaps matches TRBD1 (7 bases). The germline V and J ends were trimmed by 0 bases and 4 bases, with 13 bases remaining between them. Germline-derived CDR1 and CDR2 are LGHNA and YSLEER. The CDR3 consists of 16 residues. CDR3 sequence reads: CASSQDGGGGYNEQFF. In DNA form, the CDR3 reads TGCGCCAGCAGCCAAGATGGAGGGGGCGGGTACAATGAGCAGTTCTTC.

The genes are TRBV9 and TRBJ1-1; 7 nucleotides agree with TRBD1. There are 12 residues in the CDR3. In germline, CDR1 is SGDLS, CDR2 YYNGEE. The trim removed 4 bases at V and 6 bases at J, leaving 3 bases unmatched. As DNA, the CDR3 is TGTGCCAGCAGCCCAGGGACAGCTGAAGCTTTCTTT. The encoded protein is CASSPGTAEAFF.

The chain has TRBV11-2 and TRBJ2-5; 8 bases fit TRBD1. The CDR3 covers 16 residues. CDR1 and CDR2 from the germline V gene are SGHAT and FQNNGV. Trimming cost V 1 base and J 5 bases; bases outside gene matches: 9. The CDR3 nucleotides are TGTGCCAGCAGCTTAGCATCCGGACAGGGTTGGGAGACCCAGTACTTC. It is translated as CASSLASGQGWETQYF.

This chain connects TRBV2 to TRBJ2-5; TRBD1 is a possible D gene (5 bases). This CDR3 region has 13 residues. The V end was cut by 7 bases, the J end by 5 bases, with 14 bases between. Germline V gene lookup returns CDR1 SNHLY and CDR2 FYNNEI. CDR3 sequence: CASKWLQGETQYF. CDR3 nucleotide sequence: TGTGCCAGCAAATGGCTTCAGGGTGAGACCCAGTACTTC.

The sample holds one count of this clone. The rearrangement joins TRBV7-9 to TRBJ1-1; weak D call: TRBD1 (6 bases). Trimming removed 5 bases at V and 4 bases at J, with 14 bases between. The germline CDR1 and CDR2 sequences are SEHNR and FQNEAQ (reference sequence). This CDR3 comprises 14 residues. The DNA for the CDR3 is TGTGCCAGCAGCCTACAGGGCTTGGGCACTGAAGCTTTCTTT. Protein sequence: CASSLQGLGTEAFF.

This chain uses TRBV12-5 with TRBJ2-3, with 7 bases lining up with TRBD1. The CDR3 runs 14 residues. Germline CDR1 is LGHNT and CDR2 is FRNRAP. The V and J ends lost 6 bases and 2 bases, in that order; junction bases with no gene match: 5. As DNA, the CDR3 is TGTGCTAGTGGCCAAACAGGGGCCACAGATACGCAGTATTTT. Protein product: CASGQTGATDTQYF.

The CDR3 reads CASSHGLVGASYSNQPQHF. The DNA of the CDR3 is TGTGCCAGCAGCCATGGGCTCGTTGGGGCCTCATATAGCAATCAGCCCCAGCATTTT. The genes are TRBV3-1 (or the pseudogene TRBV3-2) and TRBJ1-5, with a weak D call TRBD1 (5 bases). This CDR3 spans 19 amino acids. Per the germline V gene, CDR1 is LGHDT and CDR2 is YNNKEL (reference sequence). The germline V and J ends were trimmed by 3 bases and 0 bases, with 21 bases remaining between them.

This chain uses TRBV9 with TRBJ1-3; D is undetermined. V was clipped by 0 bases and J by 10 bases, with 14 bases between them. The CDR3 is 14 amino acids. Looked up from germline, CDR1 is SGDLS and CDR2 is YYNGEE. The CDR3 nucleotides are TGTGCCAGCAGCGTAGATTATCAATTCGAGACCATATATTTT. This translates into CASSVDYQFETIYF.

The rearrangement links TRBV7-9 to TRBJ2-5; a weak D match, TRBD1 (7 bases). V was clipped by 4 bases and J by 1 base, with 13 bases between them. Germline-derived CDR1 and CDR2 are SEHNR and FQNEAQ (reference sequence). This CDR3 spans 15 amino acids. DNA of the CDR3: TGTGCCAGCAGCTCGGCGGGACAGCTCCAAGAGACCCAGTACTTC. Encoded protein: CASSSAGQLQETQYF.

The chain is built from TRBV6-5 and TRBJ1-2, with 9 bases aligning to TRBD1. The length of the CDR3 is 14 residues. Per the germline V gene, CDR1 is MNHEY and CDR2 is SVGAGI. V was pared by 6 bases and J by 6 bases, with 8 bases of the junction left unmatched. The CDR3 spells CASRNRGPADGYTF. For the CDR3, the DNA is TGTGCCAGCAGAAACAGGGGGCCCGCGGATGGCTACACCTTC.

DNA for the CDR3: TGTGCCAGCAGTCCCTCCCAGGCGGGGGATCATGGCTACACCTTC. Translated: CASSPSQAGDHGYTF. The chain combines TRBV28 with TRBJ1-2, with a weak D call TRBD1 (5 bases). This CDR3 region has 15 residues. From germline, CDR1 is MDHEN and CDR2 SYDVKM. Trimming removed 5 bases from V and 6 bases from J, with 19 bases in between.

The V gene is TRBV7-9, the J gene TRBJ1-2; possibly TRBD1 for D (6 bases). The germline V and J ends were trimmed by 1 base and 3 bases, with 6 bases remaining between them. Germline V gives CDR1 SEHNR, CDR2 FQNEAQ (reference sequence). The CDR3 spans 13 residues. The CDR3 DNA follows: TGTGCCAGCAGCTTAGGGACAGACTATGGCTACACCTTC. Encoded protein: CASSLGTDYGYTF.

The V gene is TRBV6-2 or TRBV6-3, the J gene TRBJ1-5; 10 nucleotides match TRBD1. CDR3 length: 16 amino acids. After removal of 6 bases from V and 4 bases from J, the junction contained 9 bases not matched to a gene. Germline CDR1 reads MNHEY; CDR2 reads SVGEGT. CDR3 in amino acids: CASSLGRDRGNQPQHF. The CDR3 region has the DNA TGTGCCAGCAGCCTCGGTAGGGACAGGGGAAATCAGCCCCAGCATTTT.

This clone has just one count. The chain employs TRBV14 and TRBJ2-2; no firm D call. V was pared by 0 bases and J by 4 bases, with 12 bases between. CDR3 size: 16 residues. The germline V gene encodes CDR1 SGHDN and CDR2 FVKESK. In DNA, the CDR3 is TGTGCCAGCAGCCAAGACTTGAGCGTCTCCACCGGGGAGCTGTTTTTT. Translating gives CASSQDLSVSTGELFF. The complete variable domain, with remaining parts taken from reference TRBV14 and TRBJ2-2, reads EAGVTQFPSHSVIEKGQTVTLRCDPISGHDNLYWYRRVMGKEIKFLLHFVKESKQDESGMPNNRFLAERTGGTYSTLKVQPAELEDSGVYFCASSQDLSVSTGELFFGEGSRLTVL.

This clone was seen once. Here the CDR3 reads CASNVLQGQGYGYTF. Here the CDR3 DNA reads TGTGCCAGTAACGTCCTACAGGGGCAGGGCTATGGCTACACCTTC. The chain combines TRBV19 with TRBJ1-2, with 7 bases identical to TRBD1. The germline CDR1 and CDR2 sequences are LNHDA and SQIVND (reference sequence). This CDR3 comprises 15 residues. Germline trimming cut 7 bases from V and 4 bases from J; bases unmatched to any gene: 12.

The CDR3 loop reads CASSSTGTGETEAFF. CDR3 coding DNA: TGTGCCAGCAGTTCCACCGGGACAGGGGAAACTGAAGCTTTCTTT. J is TRBJ1-1 and V is TRBV6-5, with 10 bases aligning to TRBD1. Germline CDR1 and CDR2: MNHEY and SVGAGI. The CDR3 contains 15 residues. Trimming cost V 4 bases and J 5 bases; bases outside gene matches: 7.

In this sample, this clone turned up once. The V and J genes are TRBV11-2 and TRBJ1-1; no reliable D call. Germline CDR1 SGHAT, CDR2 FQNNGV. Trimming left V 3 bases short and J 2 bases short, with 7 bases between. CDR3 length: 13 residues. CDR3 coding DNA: TGTGCCAGCAGCTTTAAGACTAACACTGAAGCTTTCTTT. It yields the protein CASSFKTNTEAFF.